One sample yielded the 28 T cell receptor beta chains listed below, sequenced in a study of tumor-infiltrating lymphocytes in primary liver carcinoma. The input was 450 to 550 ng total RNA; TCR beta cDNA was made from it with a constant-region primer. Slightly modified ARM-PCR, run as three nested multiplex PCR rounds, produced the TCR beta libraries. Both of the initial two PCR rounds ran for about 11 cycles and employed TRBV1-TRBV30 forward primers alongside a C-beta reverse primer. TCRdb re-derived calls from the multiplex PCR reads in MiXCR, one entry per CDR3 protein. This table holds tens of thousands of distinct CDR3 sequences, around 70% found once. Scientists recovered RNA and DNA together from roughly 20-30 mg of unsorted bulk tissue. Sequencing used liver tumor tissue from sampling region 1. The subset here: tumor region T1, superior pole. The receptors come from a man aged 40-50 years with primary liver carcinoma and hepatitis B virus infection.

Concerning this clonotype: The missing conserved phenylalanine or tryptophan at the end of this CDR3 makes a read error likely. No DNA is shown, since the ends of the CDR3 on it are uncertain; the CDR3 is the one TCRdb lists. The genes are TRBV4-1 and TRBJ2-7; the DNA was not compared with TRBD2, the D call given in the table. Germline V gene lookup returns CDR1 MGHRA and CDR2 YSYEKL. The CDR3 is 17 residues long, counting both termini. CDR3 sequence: CANSQRQGLAGGYEQYL.

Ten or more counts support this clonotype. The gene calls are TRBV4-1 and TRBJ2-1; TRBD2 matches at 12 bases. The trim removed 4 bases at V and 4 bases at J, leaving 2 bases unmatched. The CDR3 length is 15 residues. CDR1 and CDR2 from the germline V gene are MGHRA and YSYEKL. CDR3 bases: TGCGCCAGCAGCCCGACTAGCGGGAGTTACAATGAGCAGTTCTTC. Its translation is CASSPTSGSYNEQFF.

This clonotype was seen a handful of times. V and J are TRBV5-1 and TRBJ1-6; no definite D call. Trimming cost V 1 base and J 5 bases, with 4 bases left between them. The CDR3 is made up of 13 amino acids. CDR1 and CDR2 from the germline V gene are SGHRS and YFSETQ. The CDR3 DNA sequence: TGCGCCAGCAGCTTGACAGATAATTCACCCCTCCACTTT. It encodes CASSLTDNSPLHF. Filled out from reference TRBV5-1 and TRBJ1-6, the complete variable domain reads KAGVTQTPRYLIKTRGQQVTLSCSPISGHRSVSWYQQTPGQGLQFLFEYFSETQRNKGNFPGRFSGRQFSNSRSEMNVSTLELGDSALYLCASSLTDNSPLHFGNGTRLTVT.

The CDR3 sequence is CASSSLTSRRPDEQFF. The CDR3 DNA sequence: TGTGCCAGCAGTTCCCTGACTAGTAGGAGACCGGATGAGCAGTTCTTC. The chain is built from TRBV12-3 or TRBV12-4 and TRBJ2-1; the D gene is possibly TRBD2 (6 bases). V was pared by 4 bases and J by 8 bases, with 21 bases between. There are 16 residues in the CDR3.

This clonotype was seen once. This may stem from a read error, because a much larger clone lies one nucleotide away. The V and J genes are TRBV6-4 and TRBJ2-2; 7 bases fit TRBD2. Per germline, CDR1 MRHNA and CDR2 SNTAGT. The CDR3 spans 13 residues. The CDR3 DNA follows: TGTGCCAGCAGTGACTCGAGTGCGGGGGAGCCGTTTTTT. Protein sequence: CASSDSSAGEPFF.

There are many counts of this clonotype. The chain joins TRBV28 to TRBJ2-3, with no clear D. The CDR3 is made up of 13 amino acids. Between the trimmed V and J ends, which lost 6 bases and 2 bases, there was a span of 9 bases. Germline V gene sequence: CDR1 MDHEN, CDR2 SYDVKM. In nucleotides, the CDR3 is TGTGCCAGCAGAACGGACGACACAGATACGCAGTATTTT. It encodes CASRTDDTDTQYF.

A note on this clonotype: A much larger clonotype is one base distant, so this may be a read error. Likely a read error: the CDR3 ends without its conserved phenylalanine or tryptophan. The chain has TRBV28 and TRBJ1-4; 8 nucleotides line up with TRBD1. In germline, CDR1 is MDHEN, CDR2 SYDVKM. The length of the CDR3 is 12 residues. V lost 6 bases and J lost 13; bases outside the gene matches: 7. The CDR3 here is CASSLGTGLLFL. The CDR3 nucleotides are TGTGCCAGCAGCCTAGGGACAGGCCTACTGTTTCTT.

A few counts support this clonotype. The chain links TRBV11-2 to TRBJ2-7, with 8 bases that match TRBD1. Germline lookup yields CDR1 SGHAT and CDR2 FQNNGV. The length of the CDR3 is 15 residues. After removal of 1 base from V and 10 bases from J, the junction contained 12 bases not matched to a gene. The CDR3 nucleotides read TGTGCCAGCAGCTTAGGCAGGGGGCTTACCTACCAACAGTACTTC. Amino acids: CASSLGRGLTYQQYF.

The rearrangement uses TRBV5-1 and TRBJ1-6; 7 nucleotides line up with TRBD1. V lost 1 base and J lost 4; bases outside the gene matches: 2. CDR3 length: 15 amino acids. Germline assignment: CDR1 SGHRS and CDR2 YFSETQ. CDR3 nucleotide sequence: TGCGCCAGCAGCTTGCGACAGGGATATAATTCACCCCTCCACTTT. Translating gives CASSLRQGYNSPLHF.

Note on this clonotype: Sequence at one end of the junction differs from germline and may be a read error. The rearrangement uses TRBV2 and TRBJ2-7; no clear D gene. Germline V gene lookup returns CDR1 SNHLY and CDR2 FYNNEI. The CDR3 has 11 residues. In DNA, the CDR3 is TGTGCCAGCGCTAAGAGCTACGGGCAGTACTTC. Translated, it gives CASAKSYGQYF.

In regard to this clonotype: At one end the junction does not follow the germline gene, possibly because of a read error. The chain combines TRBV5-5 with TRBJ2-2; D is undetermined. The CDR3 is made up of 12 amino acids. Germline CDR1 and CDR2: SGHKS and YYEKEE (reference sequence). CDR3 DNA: TGTGCCAGCAGCTTTTCGACCGAGGAGCTGCTTTTT. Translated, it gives CASSFSTEELLF.

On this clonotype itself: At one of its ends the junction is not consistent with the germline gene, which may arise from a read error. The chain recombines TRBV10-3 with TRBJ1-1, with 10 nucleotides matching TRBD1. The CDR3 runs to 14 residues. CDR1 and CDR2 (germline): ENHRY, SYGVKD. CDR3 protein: CAISQDRGNIEALF. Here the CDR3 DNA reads TGTGCCATCAGTCAGGACAGGGGGAACATTGAAGCTTTATTT.

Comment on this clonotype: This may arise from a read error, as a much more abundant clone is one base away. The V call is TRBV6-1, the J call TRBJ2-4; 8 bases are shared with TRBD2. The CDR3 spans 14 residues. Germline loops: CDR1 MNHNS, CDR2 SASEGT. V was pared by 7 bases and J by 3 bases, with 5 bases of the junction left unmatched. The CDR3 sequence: CASTGGIVKNIQYF. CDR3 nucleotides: TGTGCCAGCACGGGAGGGATCGTCAAAAACATTCAGTACTTC.

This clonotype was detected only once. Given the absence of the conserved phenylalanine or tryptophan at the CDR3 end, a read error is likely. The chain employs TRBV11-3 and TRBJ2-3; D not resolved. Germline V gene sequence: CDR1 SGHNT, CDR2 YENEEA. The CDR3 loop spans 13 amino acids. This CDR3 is CVSSWGEANTQYL. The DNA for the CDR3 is TGTGTCAGCAGCTGGGGTGAGGCAAATACGCAGTATCTT.

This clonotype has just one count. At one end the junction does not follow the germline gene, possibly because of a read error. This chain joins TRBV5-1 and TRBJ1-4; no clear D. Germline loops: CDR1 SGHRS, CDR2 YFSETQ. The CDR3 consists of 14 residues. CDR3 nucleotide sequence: TGCGCCAGCAGCTCAGGACGGGTTAATGAGAAACTGTTTTTT. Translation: CASSSGRVNEKLFF.

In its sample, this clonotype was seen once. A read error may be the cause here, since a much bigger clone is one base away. The CDR3 region has the DNA TGTGCCAGCGGAATGGAAGTTTCCTATCAGCCCAAGCATTTT. It codes for CASGMEVSYQPKHF. The rearrangement uses TRBV5-8 and TRBJ1-5; unclear D gene. The CDR3 consists of 14 residues. Germline CDR1 reads SGHTS; CDR2 reads YDEGEE.

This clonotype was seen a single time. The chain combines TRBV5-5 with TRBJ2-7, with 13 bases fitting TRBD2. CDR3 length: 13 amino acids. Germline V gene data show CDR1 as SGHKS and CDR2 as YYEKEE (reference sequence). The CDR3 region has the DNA TGTCTCAGCAGCTGGGGACTAGCGGGGGAGCAGTACTTC. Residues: CLSSWGLAGEQYF.

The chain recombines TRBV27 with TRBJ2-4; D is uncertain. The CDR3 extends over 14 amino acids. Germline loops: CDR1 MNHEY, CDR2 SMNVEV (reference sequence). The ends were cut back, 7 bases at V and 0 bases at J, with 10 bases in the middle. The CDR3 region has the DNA TGTGCCAGCACAAGCGTTATAGCCAAAAACATTCAGTACTTC. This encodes CASTSVIAKNIQYF.

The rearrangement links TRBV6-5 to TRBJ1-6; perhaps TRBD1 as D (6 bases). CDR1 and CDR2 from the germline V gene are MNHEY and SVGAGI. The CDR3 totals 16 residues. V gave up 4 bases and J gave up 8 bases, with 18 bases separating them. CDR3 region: CASSWGRGDTDSPLHF. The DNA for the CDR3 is TGTGCCAGCAGTTGGGGTAGGGGGGACACTGATTCACCCCTCCACTTT.

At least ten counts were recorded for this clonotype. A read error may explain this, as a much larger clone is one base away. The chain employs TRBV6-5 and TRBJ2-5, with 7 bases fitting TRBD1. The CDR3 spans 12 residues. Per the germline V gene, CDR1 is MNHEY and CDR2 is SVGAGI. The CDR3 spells CASSYSTGTQCF. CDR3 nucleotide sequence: TGTGCCAGCAGTTACTCGACAGGGACCCAGTGCTTC.

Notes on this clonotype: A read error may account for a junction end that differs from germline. CDR3 nucleotides: TGTGCCAGCAGTCCCGAGCAGGGTAGCACTGATGCTTTCTTT. Translating gives CASSPEQGSTDAFF. V usage is TRBV12-3 or TRBV12-4 and J usage is TRBJ1-1, with D possibly being TRBD1 (5 bases). The CDR3 loop spans 14 amino acids.

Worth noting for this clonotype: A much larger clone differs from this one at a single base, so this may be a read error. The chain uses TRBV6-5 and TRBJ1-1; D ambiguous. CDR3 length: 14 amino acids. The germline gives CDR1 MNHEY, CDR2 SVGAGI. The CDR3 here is CATSYSPGNAEAFF. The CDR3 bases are TGTGCCACCAGTTACTCGCCGGGGAACGCTGAAGCTTTCTTT.

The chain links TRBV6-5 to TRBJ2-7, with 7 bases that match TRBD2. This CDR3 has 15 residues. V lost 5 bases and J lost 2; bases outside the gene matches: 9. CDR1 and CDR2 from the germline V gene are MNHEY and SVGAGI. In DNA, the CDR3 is TGTGCCAGCAGTCGGGAGGCGAGGAGGCCCTACGAGCAGTACTTC. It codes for CASSREARRPYEQYF.

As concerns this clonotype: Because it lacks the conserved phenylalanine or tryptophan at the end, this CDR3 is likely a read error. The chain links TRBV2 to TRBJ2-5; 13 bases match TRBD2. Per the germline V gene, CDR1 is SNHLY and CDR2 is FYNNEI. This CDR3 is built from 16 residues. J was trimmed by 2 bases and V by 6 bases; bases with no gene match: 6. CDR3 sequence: CASSAGTSGKQETQYL. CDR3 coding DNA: TGTGCCAGCAGCGCCGGGACTAGCGGGAAACAAGAGACCCAGTACTTG.

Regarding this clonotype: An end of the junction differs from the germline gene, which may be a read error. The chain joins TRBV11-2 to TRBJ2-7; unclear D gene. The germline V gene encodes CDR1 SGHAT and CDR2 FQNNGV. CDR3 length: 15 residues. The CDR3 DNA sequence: TGTGCCAGCAGCCTATCTCTGGAAATATCCTACGAGCAGTACTTT. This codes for CASSLSLEISYEQYF.

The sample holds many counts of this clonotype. The CDR3 DNA is TGCAGTGCTCCGAGGGGACACTCTGGAAACACCATATATTTT. This gives the protein CSAPRGHSGNTIYF. This chain connects TRBV20-1 to TRBJ1-3; D perhaps matches TRBD1 (6 bases). CDR3 length: 14 amino acids. V lost 5 bases and J 0 bases, leaving 11 bases between the germline ends. Germline CDR1 DFQATT, CDR2 SNEGSKA (reference sequence).

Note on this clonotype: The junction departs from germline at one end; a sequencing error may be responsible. In DNA, the CDR3 is TGCGCCACCAGCTCAAGGACAGGGGGCAGCGAGCAGTACTTC. It is translated as CATSSRTGGSEQYF. The rearrangement links TRBV11-1 to TRBJ2-7; 11 positions agree with TRBD1. The CDR3 is 14 residues long. Germline CDR1 reads SGHAT; CDR2 reads FQDESV (reference sequence).

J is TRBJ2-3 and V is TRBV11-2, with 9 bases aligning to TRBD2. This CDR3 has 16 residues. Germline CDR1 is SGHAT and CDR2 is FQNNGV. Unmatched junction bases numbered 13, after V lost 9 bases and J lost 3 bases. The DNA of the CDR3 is TGTGCCAGTATCTTAGAGGGACTAGCATGGACAGATACGCAGTATTTT. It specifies CASILEGLAWTDTQYF.